These 8 T cell receptor beta chains originate from one sample sequenced in a study of blood T cell repertoires in COVID-19. Using immunoSEQ multiplex PCR, the repertoire was profiled, and TCRdb retains in-frame clones only, with some absent. The data show 100,000 or so clones, with roughly 79% seen just once and around 9.3% held by the top ten. Sequences were obtained from peripheral blood. These receptors all come from a human donor in a cohort sampled during active COVID-19.

The V and J genes are TRBV6-2 or TRBV6-3 and TRBJ1-6; tentatively, D is TRBD1 (6 bases). Germline assignment: CDR1 MNHEY and CDR2 SVGEGT. V lost 2 bases, J lost 7 bases, and 12 bases lay in between. The CDR3 totals 15 residues. CDR3 region: CASSYQGPGNSPLHF. The CDR3 bases are TGTGCCAGCAGTTACCAGGGGCCGGGCAATTCACCCCTCCACTTT.

The chain joins TRBV11-2 to TRBJ1-6, with 10 bases lining up with TRBD1. CDR1 and CDR2 from the germline V gene are SGHAT and FQNNGV. CDR3 length equals 17 residues. J gave up 7 bases and V 5 bases, and 11 bases lay outside the gene matches. The CDR3 protein is CASSPNPGTGVNSPLHF. The DNA of the CDR3 is TGTGCCAGCAGCCCCAACCCAGGGACAGGGGTCAATTCACCCCTCCACTTT.

This clone has just one count. The chain has TRBV6-1 and TRBJ2-5, with a tentative D call TRBD2 (6 bases). This CDR3 is built from 16 residues. Germline CDR1 MNHNS, CDR2 SASEGT. Trimming cost V 2 bases and J 2 bases, with 15 bases left between them. CDR3 sequence reads: CASSERFRGLQETQYF. The CDR3 bases are TGTGCCAGCAGTGAAAGGTTTCGGGGACTTCAAGAGACCCAGTACTTC.

The rearrangement joins TRBV7-9 to TRBJ1-2; 8 nucleotides line up with TRBD1. The germline gives CDR1 SEHNR, CDR2 FQNEAQ (reference sequence). This CDR3 is 14 amino acids long. V gave up 4 bases and J gave up 4 bases; unmatched junction bases: 5. CDR3 in amino acids: CASSSGQGGYGYTF. The CDR3 DNA reads as TGTGCCAGCAGCTCTGGACAGGGTGGCTATGGCTACACCTTC.

This chain links TRBV7-6 with TRBJ2-1, with TRBD1 matching over 9 bases. The germline V gene encodes CDR1 SGHVS and CDR2 FNYEAQ. CDR3 length equals 18 residues. V lost 1 base and J lost 7; bases outside the gene matches: 14. The CDR3 is CASSLGTGGFGPRNEQFF. The CDR3 bases are TGTGCCAGCAGCTTAGGAACAGGGGGCTTTGGCCCTCGGAATGAGCAGTTCTTC.

This clone was seen more than once but under ten times. The V gene is TRBV19, the J gene TRBJ1-5; the match to TRBD1 covers 9 bases. The J segment lost 3 bases and the V segment lost 3 bases, leaving 12 bases of the junction unmatched. The CDR3 is made up of 18 amino acids. In germline, CDR1 is LNHDA, CDR2 SQIVND (reference sequence). CDR3 in DNA: TGTGCCAGTAGTATGATCCGGGACAGGGTCGCCGACAATCAGCCCCAGCATTTT. Its protein product is CASSMIRDRVADNQPQHF.

V gene TRBV19 combines with J gene TRBJ1-2; tentative D call: TRBD1 (6 bases). The length of the CDR3 is 12 residues. Germline V gives CDR1 LNHDA, CDR2 SQIVND (reference sequence). Between the trimmed V and J ends, which lost 4 bases and 8 bases, there was a span of 11 bases. The CDR3 sequence is CASSRTEGGYTF. The DNA for the CDR3 is TGTGCCAGTAGTAGGACAGAGGGAGGCTACACCTTC. Drawing the rest from reference TRBV19 and TRBJ1-2, the complete variable domain is DGGITQSPKYLFRKEGQNVTLSCEQNLNHDAMYWYRQDPGQGLRLIYYSQIVNDFQKGDIAEGYSVSREKKESFPLTVTSAQKNPTAFYLCASSRTEGGYTFGSGTRLTVV.

The chain carries TRBV19 and TRBJ2-1, with 12 nucleotides matching TRBD2. V lost 5 bases, J lost 8 bases, and 13 bases stayed unmatched. CDR1 and CDR2 (germline): LNHDA, SQIVND (reference sequence). This CDR3 contains 17 residues. This CDR3 is CASSDLAGGSRLDEQFF. In nucleotides, the CDR3 is TGTGCCAGTAGTGATCTAGCGGGAGGGTCTAGGTTGGATGAGCAGTTCTTC.